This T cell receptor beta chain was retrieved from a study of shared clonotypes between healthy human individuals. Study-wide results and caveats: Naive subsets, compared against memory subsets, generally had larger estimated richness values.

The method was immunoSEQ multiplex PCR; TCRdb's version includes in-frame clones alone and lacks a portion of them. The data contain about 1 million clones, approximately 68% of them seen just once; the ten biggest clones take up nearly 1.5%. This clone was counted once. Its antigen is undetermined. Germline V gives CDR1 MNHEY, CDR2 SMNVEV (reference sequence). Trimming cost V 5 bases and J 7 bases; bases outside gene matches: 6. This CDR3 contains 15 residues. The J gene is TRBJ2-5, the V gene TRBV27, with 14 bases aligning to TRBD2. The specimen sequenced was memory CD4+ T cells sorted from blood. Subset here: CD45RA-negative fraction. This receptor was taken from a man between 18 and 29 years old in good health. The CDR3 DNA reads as TGTGCCAGCAGTATCGGACTAGCGGGAGGCGGGACCCAGTACTTC. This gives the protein CASSIGLAGGGTQYF.